Following are 18 T cell receptor beta chains from one sample sequenced in a study of shared clonotypes between healthy human individuals. Clones were sequenced by immunoSEQ multiplex PCR, and TCRdb holds only the in-frame ones, with some missing. The sample contains millions of clones, approximately 92% of which appear only once. Sequencing input: naive CD4+ T cells sorted from blood. The subset is: CD45RA+ positively selected. The origin of the receptors is a man aged 18 to 35 in good health.

The chain couples TRBV21-1 to TRBJ2-7; TRBD2 was called by the table and not checked on the DNA. TRBV21-1 is assigned pseudogene status. CDR3 length: 17 amino acids. CDR3 region: CASSKRSLREPRYEQYF. CDR3 nucleotides: TGTGCCAGCAGCAAACGGTCATTGCGGGAGCCTAGGTACGAGCAGTACTTC.

The chain carries TRBV27 and TRBJ2-3, with 14 nucleotides matching TRBD2. V lost 5 bases, J lost 8 bases, and 12 bases stayed unmatched. This CDR3 has 17 amino acids. The V gene's germline CDR1 is MNHEY and CDR2 SMNVEV (reference sequence). In nucleotides, the CDR3 is TGTGCCAGCAGTCCCTCTGGACTAGCGGGGGGATTCGTTACGCAGTATTTT. Its translation is CASSPSGLAGGFVTQYF.

The J gene is TRBJ2-3, the V gene TRBV6-4; D not resolved. Germline CDR1 is MRHNA and CDR2 is SNTAGT. CDR3 length: 14 amino acids. V lost 6 bases and J 2 bases, leaving 12 bases between the germline ends. CDR3 sequence (DNA): TGTGCCAGCAGCGTCTCCACCTCCACAGATACGCAGTATTTT. It yields the protein CASSVSTSTDTQYF.

This sequence joins TRBV5-1 and TRBJ2-5, with a weak D call TRBD1 (5 bases). The CDR3 consists of 15 residues. V lost 2 bases to trimming and J lost 4 bases, with 15 bases between them. Germline V CDR1 and CDR2: SGHRS, YFSETQ. CDR3 sequence: CASSFRWGASETQYF. In nucleotides, the CDR3 is TGCGCCAGCAGCTTCCGTTGGGGCGCGTCAGAGACCCAGTACTTC.

The chain employs TRBV5-1 and TRBJ2-7, with D possibly being TRBD2 (5 bases). The V gene's germline CDR1 is SGHRS and CDR2 YFSETQ. The CDR3 has 14 residues. V was cut by 3 bases and J by 3 bases, with 13 bases left in between. Written as DNA, the CDR3 is TGCGCCAGCAGCTCCGAGGGCTGGAGCTACGAGCAGTACTTC. This encodes CASSSEGWSYEQYF.

About this clone: The same CDR3 also results from other DNA sequences found in this sample. J is TRBJ1-3 and V is TRBV9, with TRBD1 identical over 10 bases. In germline, CDR1 is SGDLS, CDR2 YYNGEE. CDR3 length: 15 amino acids. The J segment lost 4 bases and the V segment lost 3 bases, leaving 4 bases of the junction unmatched. The CDR3: CASSAGTGAGNTIYF. Here the CDR3 DNA reads TGTGCCAGCAGCGCTGGGACAGGGGCGGGAAACACCATATATTTT. The full variable domain, its missing parts supplied by reference TRBV9 and TRBJ1-3, is DSGVTQTPKHLITATGQRVTLRCSPRSGDLSVYWYQQSLDQGLQFLIQYYNGEERAKGNILERFSAQQFPDLHSELNLSSLELGDSALYFCASSAGTGAGNTIYFGEGSWLTVV.

This clone was seen a single time. The chain carries TRBV28 and TRBJ1-3; a weak D match, TRBD1 (5 bases). CDR1 MDHEN and CDR2 SYDVKM come from the germline V gene. The CDR3 loop spans 15 amino acids. V was trimmed by 3 bases and J by 6 bases, leaving 15 bases between them. CDR3 in DNA: TGTGCCAGCAGTTTGCGGACATTTCCGATAAACACCATATATTTT. This gives the protein CASSLRTFPINTIYF.

This clone was counted between two and nine times. The chain combines TRBV28 with TRBJ1-2; no clear D gene. Germline lookup yields CDR1 MDHEN and CDR2 SYDVKM. This CDR3 contains 12 residues. V dropped 4 bases and J dropped 6 bases, with 9 bases sitting between them. The CDR3 region has the DNA TGTGCCAGCAGTTCGCCCGTAGATGGCTACACCTTC. It encodes CASSSPVDGYTF.

J is TRBJ2-1 and V is TRBV5-1; no reliable D call. V shed 1 base and J shed 5 bases, with 10 bases lying between them. Per germline, CDR1 SGHRS and CDR2 YFSETQ. The CDR3 runs 14 residues. DNA for the CDR3: TGCGCCAGCAGCTTGAGTCGCCAGAACAATGAGCAGTTCTTC. Amino acids: CASSLSRQNNEQFF.

This clone appeared a single time. This sequence joins TRBV19 and TRBJ2-1; 11 bases fit TRBD2. Germline values: CDR1 LNHDA, CDR2 SQIVND (reference sequence). The CDR3 consists of 16 residues. V shed 9 bases, J shed 5 bases, and the junction held 12 bases outside the gene matches. The CDR3 here is CASRSSGTSGNNEQFF. The CDR3 DNA is TGTGCCAGCAGATCCTCCGGGACTAGCGGTAACAATGAGCAGTTCTTC.

The chain has TRBV6-1 and TRBJ1-5; TRBD1 matches 8 bases. The J segment lost 2 bases and the V segment lost 2 bases, leaving 11 bases of the junction unmatched. CDR1 MNHNS and CDR2 SASEGT come from the germline V gene. The CDR3 consists of 18 residues. CDR3 loop: CASSESPRGLIGNQPQHF. DNA for the CDR3: TGTGCCAGCAGTGAATCCCCCAGGGGGCTAATAGGCAATCAGCCCCAGCATTTT.

This clone was seen once. This rearrangement joins TRBV18 to TRBJ1-2; 8 nucleotides agree with TRBD1. Per the germline V gene, CDR1 is KGHSH and CDR2 is LQKENI. J was trimmed by 8 bases and V by 6 bases; bases with no gene match: 8. This CDR3 is 13 amino acids long. The CDR3 loop reads CASSPDRDWGYTF. The CDR3 region has the DNA TGTGCCAGCTCTCCGGACAGGGACTGGGGCTACACCTTC.

The table lists this clone with a count of one. This rearrangement joins TRBV10-3 to TRBJ2-7; D unclear. The germline V gene encodes CDR1 ENHRY and CDR2 SYGVKD. The CDR3 consists of 14 residues. Trimming took 2 bases from V and 2 from J, leaving 10 bases between them. CDR3 in DNA: TGTGCCATCAGTGAGGCCTTTAAGCCCTACGAGCAGTACTTC. This codes for CAISEAFKPYEQYF.

V is TRBV11-3 and J is TRBJ2-2, with 7 bases fitting TRBD2. CDR1 SGHNT and CDR2 YENEEA come from the germline V gene. The V and J ends lost 3 bases and 9 bases, in that order; junction bases with no gene match: 10. The CDR3 is 15 amino acids. CDR3 region: CASSLYGAGVRELFF. The CDR3 nucleotides are TGTGCCAGCAGCTTGTACGGGGCGGGAGTCAGGGAGCTGTTTTTT.

V and J are TRBV4-3 and TRBJ2-7; D unresolved. Germline lookup yields CDR1 LGHNA and CDR2 YSLEER. V was shortened by 2 bases and J by 2 bases, with 10 bases between the two germline ends. CDR3 length: 14 amino acids. CDR3 in DNA: TGCGCCAGCAGCCAAATCGTCGGTCCCTACGAGCAGTACTTC. Translating gives CASSQIVGPYEQYF.

The rearrangement links TRBV27 to TRBJ1-6; D is unresolved. The CDR3 length is 13 residues. V shed 5 bases and J shed 9 bases, with 11 bases lying between them. In germline, CDR1 is MNHEY, CDR2 SMNVEV (reference sequence). The CDR3 sequence is CASSTPLGSPLHF. As DNA, the CDR3 is TGTGCCAGCAGTACCCCTCTGGGTTCACCCCTCCACTTT.

The chain joins TRBV6-6 to TRBJ2-5; TRBD1 agrees at 11 bases. Germline CDR1 MNHNY, CDR2 SVGAGI (reference sequence). V trimming: 4 bases; J trimming: 6 bases; junction bases outside the gene matches: 4. CDR3 length equals 14 residues. The CDR3 region is CASSWTGGEKTQYF. The CDR3 DNA is TGTGCCAGCAGTTGGACAGGGGGCGAAAAGACCCAGTACTTC.

J is TRBJ2-7 and V is TRBV27; TRBD2 matches at 10 bases. This CDR3 is built from 15 residues. The V and J ends lost 5 bases and 2 bases, in that order; junction bases with no gene match: 6. Germline assignment: CDR1 MNHEY and CDR2 SMNVEV (reference sequence). Here the CDR3 reads CASSTERGGPYEQYF. CDR3 sequence (DNA): TGTGCCAGCAGTACCGAGCGGGGGGGCCCCTACGAGCAGTACTTC.